Below, 10 T cell receptor beta chains from the same sample are listed, as sequenced in a study of CD8+CD57+ T cells in acquired aplastic anemia. Genomic DNA, the template, was used for profiling of the TCR beta VDJ and CDR3. One entry per CDR3 protein results from TCRdb running MiXCR on the reads. The sample yields about 260,000 distinct CDR3 sequences, 65% to 90% seen once. For sequencing, patients were chosen who had shown expansion of CD8+CD57+ cells by flow cytometry. The sequencing sample was made of sorted CD4+, CD8+, or CD8+CD57+ T cells (not recorded which) from PBMCs. The receptors stem from a human donor with aplastic anemia.

The chain is built from TRBV7-9 and TRBJ2-5; D not certain. The CDR3 has 15 amino acids. V lost 2 bases, J lost 13 bases, and 23 bases lay in between. Per germline, CDR1 SEHNR and CDR2 FQNEAQ (reference sequence). The CDR3 loop reads CASSLCGVSHEKLYF. The CDR3 DNA reads TGTGCCAGCAGCTTATGCGGAGTTTCCCATGAAAAACTGTACTTC.

This clonotype was recorded at least ten times. The chain couples TRBV30 to TRBJ1-5, with D hard to call. Trimming removed 8 bases from V and 6 bases from J, with 26 bases in between. Per the germline V gene, CDR1 is GTSNPN and CDR2 is SVGIG (reference sequence). The CDR3 contains 16 residues. CDR3 loop: CAVVGPDPIGGQPQHF. The CDR3 nucleotides are TGTGCCGTGGTGGGTCCCGACCCCATCGGCGGTCAGCCCCAGCATTTT. Supplemented by reference TRBV30 and TRBJ1-5, the full variable domain reads SQTIHQWPATLVQPVGSPLSLECTVEGTSNPNLYWYRQAAGRGLQLLFYSVGIGQISSEVPQNLSASRPQDRQFILSSKKLLLSDSGFYLCAVVGPDPIGGQPQHFGDGTRLSIL.

The table lists this clonotype with a count of one. The chain couples TRBV7-9 to TRBJ2-5, with D perhaps matching TRBD2 (5 bases). The CDR3 is 15 amino acids. V shed 0 bases and J shed 11 bases, with 19 bases lying between them. The germline gives CDR1 SEHNR, CDR2 FQNEAQ (reference sequence). The CDR3 sequence: CASSLAGSPGTPQYF. DNA of the CDR3: TGTGCCAGCAGCTTAGCGGGGAGTCCCGGTACGCCGCAGTACTTC.

The chain combines TRBV7-9 with TRBJ1-2, with TRBD1 as a possible D gene (6 bases). Germline assignment: CDR1 SEHNR and CDR2 FQNEAQ (reference sequence). The germline V and J ends were trimmed by 0 bases and 3 bases, with 23 bases remaining between them. The CDR3 covers 19 residues. The CDR3 DNA reads as TGTGCCAGCAGCTTAGCCCACGGGACAAAAGAGACCCAGCACTATGGCTACACCTTC. Amino acid sequence: CASSLAHGTKETQHYGYTF.

V gene TRBV7-9 combines with J gene TRBJ2-3; TRBD1 or TRBD2 may be the D gene (5 bases each). The germline V gene encodes CDR1 SEHNR and CDR2 FQNEAQ (reference sequence). CDR3 length equals 15 residues. V was shortened by 0 bases and J by 14 bases, with 21 bases between the two germline ends. CDR3 sequence: CASSLAPGDLYSGYF. CDR3 coding DNA: TGTGCCAGCAGCTTAGCACCCGGGGACCTGTATTCGGGGTATTTT.

On this clonotype: At one boundary the junction diverges from the germline segment, which might be a read error. The chain combines TRBV7-8 with TRBJ2-2; D is possibly TRBD2 (5 bases). The CDR3 consists of 13 residues. Per the germline V gene, CDR1 is SGHVS and CDR2 is FQNEAQ. The CDR3 sequence is CASSLYGGADTHF. The CDR3 bases are TGTGCCAGCAGCTTATACGGAGGCGCCGATACGCATTTT.

As to this clonotype: The conserved final phenylalanine or tryptophan is absent from the CDR3, which likely points to a read error. The DNA is omitted, as the CDR3 cannot be located on it reliably, and the CDR3 follows TCRdb's listing. This chain connects TRBV7-9 to TRBJ1-2. Germline assignment: CDR1 SEHNR and CDR2 FQNEAQ (reference sequence). The CDR3 spans 13 amino acids, including both terminal residues. CDR3 loop: CASSGVPGGLYSL.

The chain recombines TRBV15 with TRBJ1-2; 9 bases agree with TRBD1. This CDR3 is built from 13 residues. Germline V gene data show CDR1 as LNHNV and CDR2 as YYDKDF (reference sequence). Trimming cost V 4 bases and J 8 bases; bases outside gene matches: 5. The CDR3 here is CATSIIQGAGYTF. The CDR3, as DNA: TGTGCCACCAGCATAATACAGGGGGCAGGCTACACCTTC.

V and J are TRBV2 and TRBJ2-7; possibly TRBD1 or TRBD2 for D (5 bases each). The germline V gene encodes CDR1 SNHLY and CDR2 FYNNEI. The ends were cut back, 6 bases at V and 9 bases at J, with 15 bases in the middle. There are 12 residues in the CDR3. The CDR3, as DNA: TGTGCCAGCAGCGGGGTGGGGCACGCGCAGTACGTC. Translated: CASSGVGHAQYV.

V and J are TRBV20-1 and TRBJ2-3; D unresolved. This CDR3 is 14 amino acids long. Germline V CDR1 and CDR2: DFQATT, SNEGSKA (reference sequence). Deletions cut 5 bases from V and 1 base from J, with 13 bases between. The CDR3 DNA sequence: TGCAGTGCTGGAGCTGCCGGCGGCACAGATACGCAGTATTTT. Translating it yields CSAGAAGGTDTQYF.